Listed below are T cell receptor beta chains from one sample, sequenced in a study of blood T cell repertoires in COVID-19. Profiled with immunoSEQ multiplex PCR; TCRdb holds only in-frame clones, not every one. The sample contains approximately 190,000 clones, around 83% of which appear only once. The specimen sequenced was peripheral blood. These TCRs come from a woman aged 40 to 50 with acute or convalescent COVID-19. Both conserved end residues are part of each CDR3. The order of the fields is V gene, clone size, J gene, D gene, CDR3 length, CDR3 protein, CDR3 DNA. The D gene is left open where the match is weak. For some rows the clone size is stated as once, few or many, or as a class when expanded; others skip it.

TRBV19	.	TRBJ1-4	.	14	CASLNGDSNEKLFF	TGTGCCAGTTTGAACGGAGATTCCAATGAAAAACTGTTTTTT
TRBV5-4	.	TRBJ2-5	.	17	CASSYLRRERLQETQYF	TGTGCCAGCAGTTACCTCAGGAGAGAGCGGCTCCAAGAGACCCAGTACTTC
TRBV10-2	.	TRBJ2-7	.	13	CASSDSGYHEQYF	TGCGCCAGCAGTGATTCGGGGTACCACGAGCAGTACTTC
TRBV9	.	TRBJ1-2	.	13	CASSDEGNYGYTF	TGTGCCAGCAGCGACGAGGGCAACTATGGCTACACCTTC
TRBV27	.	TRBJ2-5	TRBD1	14	CASSFKGARETQYF	TGTGCCAGCAGTTTTAAGGGGGCGCGGGAGACCCAGTACTTC
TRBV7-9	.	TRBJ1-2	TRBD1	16	CASSLGVGQGAAGYTF	TGTGCCAGCAGCTTAGGGGTAGGACAGGGGGCAGCTGGCTACACCTTC
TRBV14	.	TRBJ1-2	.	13	CASSQGAQGGYTF	TGTGCCAGCAGCCAAGGGGCCCAGGGGGGCTACACCTTC
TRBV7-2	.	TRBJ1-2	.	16	CASSLELQIRSSGYTF	TGTGCCAGCAGCTTAGAGTTGCAGATTCGGAGCTCCGGCTACACCTTC
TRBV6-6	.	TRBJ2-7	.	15	CASSYSFGGSYEQYF	TGTGCCAGCAGTTACTCCTTTGGAGGATCCTACGAGCAGTACTTC
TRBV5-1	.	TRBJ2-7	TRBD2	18	CASSPWTSGGPPAFEQYF	TGCGCCAGCAGCCCCTGGACTAGCGGGGGCCCCCCGGCGTTCGAGCAGTACTTC
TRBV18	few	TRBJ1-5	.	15	CASSPGAGGNQPQHF	TGTGCCAGCTCACCAGGAGCAGGGGGCAATCAGCCCCAGCATTTT